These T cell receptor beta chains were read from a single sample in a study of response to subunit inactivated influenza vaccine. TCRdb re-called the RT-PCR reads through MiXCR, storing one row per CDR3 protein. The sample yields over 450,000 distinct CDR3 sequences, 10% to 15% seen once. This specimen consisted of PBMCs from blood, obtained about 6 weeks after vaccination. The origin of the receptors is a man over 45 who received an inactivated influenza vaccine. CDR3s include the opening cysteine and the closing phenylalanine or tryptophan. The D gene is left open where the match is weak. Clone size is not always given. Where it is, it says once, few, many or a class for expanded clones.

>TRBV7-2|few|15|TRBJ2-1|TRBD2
TGTGCCAGCACTGGGACTAGCGGGAGACTTGATGAGCAGTTCTTC
CASTGTSGRLDEQFF
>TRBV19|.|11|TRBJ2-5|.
TGTGCCAGTATGGTTAAAGAGACCCAGTACTTC
CASMVKETQYF
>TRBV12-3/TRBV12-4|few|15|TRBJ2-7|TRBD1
TGTGCCAGCGGAATTGGAGCGACAGGGGGCTACGAGCAGTACTTC
CASGIGATGGYEQYF
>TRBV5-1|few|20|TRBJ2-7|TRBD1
TGCGCCAGCAGCTTGGCCCCCAACAGGGGGCGGACTGCCGACTACTACGAGCAGTACTTC
CASSLAPNRGRTADYYEQYF
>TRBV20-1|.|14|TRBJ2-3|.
TGCACTGCTAGATTTAGGGGGGGCCGCGATACGCAGTATTTT
CTARFRGGRDTQYF
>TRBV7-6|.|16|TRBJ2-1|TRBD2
TGTGCCAGCAGCTCCACCCCACTAGCGGGAGGCAATGAGCAGTTCTTC
CASSSTPLAGGNEQFF
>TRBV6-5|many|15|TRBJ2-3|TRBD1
TGTGCCAGCAGTCACGGACAGGGAACCACAGATACGCAGTATTTT
CASSHGQGTTDTQYF
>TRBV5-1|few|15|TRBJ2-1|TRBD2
TGCGCCAGCAGCTTGGGAGGGAGTAGCGGGATGGAGCAGTTCTTC
CASSLGGSSGMEQFF
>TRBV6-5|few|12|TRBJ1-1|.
TGTGCCAGCTCCAGGGTGGGCACTGAAGCTTTCTTT
CASSRVGTEAFF
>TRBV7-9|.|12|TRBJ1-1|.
TGTGCCAGCAGCCCTGAGTTGGGGTCAGCTTTCTTT
CASSPELGSAFF
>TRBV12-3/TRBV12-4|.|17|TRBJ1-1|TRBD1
TGTGCCAGCACCACTTCGGGGACAGGGGCACTGAACACTGAAGCTTTCTTT
CASTTSGTGALNTEAFF
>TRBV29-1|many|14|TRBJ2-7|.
TGCAGCGTTGAAGACAGCTCCTACACCTACGAGCAGTACTTC
CSVEDSSYTYEQYF
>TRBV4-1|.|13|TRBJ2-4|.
TGCGCCAGCCTCCATCTAGCCAAAAACATTCAGTACTTC
CASLHLAKNIQYF
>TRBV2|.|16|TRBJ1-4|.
TGTGCCAGCAGAGACTTGGGCGCATCAACTAATGAAAAACTGTTTTTT
CASRDLGASTNEKLFF
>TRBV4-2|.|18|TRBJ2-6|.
TGTGCCAGCAGCCAAGATTTACGCGGACTCTCTGGGGCCAACGTCCTGACTTTC
CASSQDLRGLSGANVLTF
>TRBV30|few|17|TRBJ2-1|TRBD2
TGTGCCCATACTCCGGGACTAGCGGGGGGGACCTACAATGAGCAGTTCTTC
CAHTPGLAGGTYNEQFF
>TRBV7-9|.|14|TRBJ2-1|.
TGTGCCAGCAGCCGATGGGGCGTGGCGGATGAGCAGTTCTTC
CASSRWGVADEQFF
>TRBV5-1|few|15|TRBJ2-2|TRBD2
TGCGCCAGCAGCTTTAGCGGGAGGCTGGCCGGGGAGCTGTTTTTT
CASSFSGRLAGELFF
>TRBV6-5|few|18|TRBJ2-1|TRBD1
TGTGCCAGCAGTTACCCAGAGTTTCCGGGACAGGGGGATAATGAGCAGTTCTTC
CASSYPEFPGQGDNEQFF
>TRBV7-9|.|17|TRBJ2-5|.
TGTGCCAGCAGCTTAGCGTTCGGTGGCAGGGCCCAAGAGACCCAGTACTTC
CASSLAFGGRAQETQYF
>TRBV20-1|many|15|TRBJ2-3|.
TGCAGTGCTAAGGCCTTTGGTCATGGGACAGATACGCAGTATTTT
CSAKAFGHGTDTQYF
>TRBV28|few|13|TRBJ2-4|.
TGTGCCAGCAGTTTCCACAAAGAAAACATTCAGTACTTC
CASSFHKENIQYF
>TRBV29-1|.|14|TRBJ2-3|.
TGCAGCGTGACCCTCCCTGGCAGGCCAAGTACGCAGTATTTT
CSVTLPGRPSTQYF
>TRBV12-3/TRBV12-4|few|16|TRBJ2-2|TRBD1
TGTGCCAGCAGCAAAGGGACAGGGGGCTACACCGGGGAGCTGTTTTTT
CASSKGTGGYTGELFF
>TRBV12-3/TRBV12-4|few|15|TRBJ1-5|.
TGTGCCAGCAGTTTAGCTACAGGAGGCAATCAGCCCCAGCATTTT
CASSLATGGNQPQHF
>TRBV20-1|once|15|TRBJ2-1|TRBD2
TGCAGTGCTCCCGGGCTAGCGGGAACCTACAATGAGCAGTTCTTC
CSAPGLAGTYNEQFF
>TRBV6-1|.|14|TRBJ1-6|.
TGTGCCAGCAGTCAGGCAGTTATTAATTCACCCCTCCACTTT
CASSQAVINSPLHF
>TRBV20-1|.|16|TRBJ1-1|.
TGCAGTGCTAGCCCGATCTTAGGTGGGTTGAACACTGAAGCTTTCTTT
CSASPILGGLNTEAFF
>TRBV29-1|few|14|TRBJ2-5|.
TGCAGCGTTCCTCCCCGAATTTCGGGAGAGACCCAGTACTTC
CSVPPRISGETQYF
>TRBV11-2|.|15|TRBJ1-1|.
TGTGCCAGCAGTGTTAGGAGGGCATCGGGCACTGAAGCTTTCTTT
CASSVRRASGTEAFF
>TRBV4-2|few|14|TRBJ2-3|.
TGTGCCAGCAGCCAAGAGAGACGCTCAGGTACGCAGTATTTT
CASSQERRSGTQYF
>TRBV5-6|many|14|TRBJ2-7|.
TGTGCCAGCAGCGTCCGGGCCCTAAAGAGGGAGCAGTACTTC
CASSVRALKREQYF
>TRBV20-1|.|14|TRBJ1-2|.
TGCAGTGCTACCGGGGCCGAAACTAACTATGGCTACACCTTC
CSATGAETNYGYTF
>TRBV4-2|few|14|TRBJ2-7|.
TGTGCCAGCAGCCAAGGTCACAGCTCCTACGAGCAGTACTTC
CASSQGHSSYEQYF
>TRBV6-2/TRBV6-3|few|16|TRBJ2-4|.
TGTGCCAGCAACCGAGGGGGGGCCGTAACCAAAAACATTCAGTACTTC
CASNRGGAVTKNIQYF
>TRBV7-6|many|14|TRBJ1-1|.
TGTGCCAGCAGCTTAGTATCCGAAAACACTGAAGCTTTCTTT
CASSLVSENTEAFF
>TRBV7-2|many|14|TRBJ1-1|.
TGTGCCAGCAGCTTAGCACGGGAGAACACTGAAGCTTTCTTT
CASSLARENTEAFF
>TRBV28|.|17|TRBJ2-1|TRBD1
TGTGCCAGCAGACCAAAGGCGGACAGGGTGGGCTACAATGAGCAGTTCTTC
CASRPKADRVGYNEQFF
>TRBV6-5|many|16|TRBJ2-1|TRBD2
TGTGCCAGCAGTTACTCCGGGACTAGCGGGATCTATGAGCAGTTCTTC
CASSYSGTSGIYEQFF
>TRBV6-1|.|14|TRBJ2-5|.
TGTGCCAGCAGGCGGGACAACTCCCAAGAGACCCAGTACTTC
CASRRDNSQETQYF
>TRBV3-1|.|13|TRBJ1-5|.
TGTGCCAGCAGCCCGGTGGGTAATCAGCCCCAGCATTTT
CASSPVGNQPQHF
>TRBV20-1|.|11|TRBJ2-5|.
TGCAGCGGGATGCCCCGAGAGACCCAGTACTTC
CSGMPRETQYF
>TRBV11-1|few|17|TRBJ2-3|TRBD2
TGTGCCAGCAGCTACGCCGGGACTAGCGGGACCACAGATACGCAGTATTTT
CASSYAGTSGTTDTQYF
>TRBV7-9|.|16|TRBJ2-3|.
TGTGCCAGCAGCCCGAGGGCGGGGCTAGCACATGCTACGCAGTATTTT
CASSPRAGLAHATQYF
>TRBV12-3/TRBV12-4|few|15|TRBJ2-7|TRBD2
TGTGCCAGCAGTCCTAGCGGGAGGGCCCCCTACGAGCAGTACTTC
CASSPSGRAPYEQYF
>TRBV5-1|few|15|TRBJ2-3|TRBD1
TGCGCCAGCAGCTTGGGGACAGGGGGAGGAGATACGCAGTATTTT
CASSLGTGGGDTQYF
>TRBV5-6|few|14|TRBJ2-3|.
TGTGCCAGCAGCCCCGTAAGCCCGGGAGATACGCAGTATTTT
CASSPVSPGDTQYF
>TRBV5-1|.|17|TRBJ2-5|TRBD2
TGCGCCAGCAGCTTGGCCATTAGACTAGCGGGACAAGAGACCCAGTACTTC
CASSLAIRLAGQETQYF
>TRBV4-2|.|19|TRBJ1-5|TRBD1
TGTGCCAGCAGCCAAGAAGCCCCGACGGACAGGGGGATTTTTCAGCCCCAGCATTTT
CASSQEAPTDRGIFQPQHF
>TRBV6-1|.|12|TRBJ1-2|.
TGTGCCAGCAGTGAGCAGGTTGGAGGCTACACCTTC
CASSEQVGGYTF
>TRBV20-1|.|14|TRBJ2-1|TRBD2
TGCAGTGCTAGAGATGGTAGCGGGAGGAATGAGCAGTTCTTC
CSARDGSGRNEQFF
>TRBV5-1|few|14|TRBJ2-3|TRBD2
TGCGCCAGCAGCTCCGGACTAGAGGGTGTTACGCAGTATTTT
CASSSGLEGVTQYF
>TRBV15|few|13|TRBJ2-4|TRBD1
TGTGCCACCAGCTCCCGGACAGGGGTCATTCAGTACTTC
CATSSRTGVIQYF
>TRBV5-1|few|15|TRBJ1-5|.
TGCGCCAGCAGCTTGTCTTCAGGTTTCAATCAGCCCCAGCATTTT
CASSLSSGFNQPQHF
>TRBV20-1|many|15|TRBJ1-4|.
TGCAGTGCTAGAGATGTAGGTCGGACATCTGAAAAACTGTTTTTT
CSARDVGRTSEKLFF
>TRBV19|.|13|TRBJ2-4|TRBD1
TGTGCCAGTAGTATAGAAGGGGGCAACATTCAGTACTTC
CASSIEGGNIQYF
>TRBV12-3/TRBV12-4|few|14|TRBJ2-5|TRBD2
TGTGCCAGCAGCCCGGGGGGGGTAAGAGAGACCCAGTACTTC
CASSPGGVRETQYF
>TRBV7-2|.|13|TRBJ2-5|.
TGTGCCAGCAACCATTTTACGACCGAGACCCAGTACTTC
CASNHFTTETQYF
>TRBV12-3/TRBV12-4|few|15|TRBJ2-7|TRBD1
TGTGCCAGCAGTTACGGGGACAGGGAGACCTACGAGCAGTACTTC
CASSYGDRETYEQYF